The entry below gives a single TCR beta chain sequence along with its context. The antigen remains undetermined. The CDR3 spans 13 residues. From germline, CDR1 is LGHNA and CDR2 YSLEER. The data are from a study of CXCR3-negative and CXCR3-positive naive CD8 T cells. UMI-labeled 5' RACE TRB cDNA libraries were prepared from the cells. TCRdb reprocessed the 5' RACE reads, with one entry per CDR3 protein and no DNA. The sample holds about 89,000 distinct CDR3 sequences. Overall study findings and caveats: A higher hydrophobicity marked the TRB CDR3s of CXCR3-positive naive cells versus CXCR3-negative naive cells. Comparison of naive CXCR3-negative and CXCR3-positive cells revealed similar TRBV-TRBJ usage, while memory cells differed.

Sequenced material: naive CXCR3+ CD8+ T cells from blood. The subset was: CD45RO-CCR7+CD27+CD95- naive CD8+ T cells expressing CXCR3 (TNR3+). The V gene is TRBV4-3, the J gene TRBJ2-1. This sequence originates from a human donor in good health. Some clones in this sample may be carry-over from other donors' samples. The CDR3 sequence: CASSQDLRNEKFF.